This T cell receptor beta chain was captured in a study of neurological immune-mediated disorders (dated by TCRdb to the late 2010s). Regarding the study in general: Using UMI-based sequencing, the study compared peripheral blood TCR-beta repertoires from patients with HTLV-I-associated myelopathy (HAM/TSP), patients with multiple sclerosis, and healthy controls. Longitudinal samples, technical triplicates and paired sorted CD4+ and CD8+ T-cell subsets, alongside PBMC samples, were included among the approximately 98 TCR-beta libraries. The cohort included 60 to 75 subjects: about 15 with HAM/TSP, around 34 with multiple sclerosis, and approximately 20 healthy controls. The paper as a whole reports these results and caveats: No identical CDR3 amino acid sequences were shared among expanded clones across subjects, suggesting private TCR-beta repertoires in all groups. TCR clonal expansion was greatest in HAM/TSP patients and smallest in MS patients, who ranked below even healthy controls.

As for this clonotype: Its binding antigen is unknown. Base qualities were left out, and no much larger clone turns up one base away.

From its cysteine to its phenylalanine, the CDR3 spans 14 amino acids. Kept here is only the CDR3 DNA, which spans 42 bases and is read in frame from base 1. V lost 5 bases and J lost 3 bases, and the count of bases not matched to a germline gene is 4. Via the germline V gene (reference sequence), CDR1 is SSHAT and CDR2 FNYEAQ. Healthy controls were blood bank volunteers in Maryland, USA. For unsorted PBMC libraries, 2 million PBMCs were used after storage in RNAlater at -80 degrees C until RNA extraction. PBMCs were separated from peripheral blood using Ficoll-Hypaque density gradient centrifugation and then cryopreserved in liquid nitrogen. cDNA was synthesized by template-switch 5'RACE using a primer with a 10-nucleotide random unique molecular identifier that tagged each TCR transcript. Every sequencing run covered 15-18 subjects and yielded more than 160 million TCR-beta sequences. The RNeasy kit was used for extraction of total RNA. Using the KAPA Real-time Library Amplification kit, TCR-beta VDJ regions were amplified with primers for the TCR constant region and the 5'RACE anchor. A first PCR added sample indexes and Illumina adaptors, after which a second PCR increased the library yield. The roughly 650 bp TCR product was size-selected on a 2% E-gel SizeSelection system after Ampure bead purification. Before pooling, library quality was checked on a Bioanalyzer, concentration was measured with Qubit, and libraries were quantified with the Kapa Library Quantification kit. An Illumina HiSeq 2500 was used to sequence the libraries paired-end at 2 x 150 bp. To increase sequence diversity, about 23-30% phiX was spiked into each library pool. The study's own analysis went as follows. Quality-filtered reads were processed with the UMI-based MiGEC pipeline, which removed over 75% of raw TCR sequences during error correction. IMGT germline references were used for alignment of VDJ genes, and clonotypes were defined by a unique CDR3 amino acid sequence together with V-J genes. VDJtools evaluated clonal expansion, Shannon diversity and CDR3 relatedness (CalcPairwiseDistances, ClusterSamples); CLCbio workbench built phylogenetic trees. A clone was classed as expanded if it had 8 or more unique UMIs, a cutoff based on coefficient-of-variation modelling across technical triplicates. TCRdb took the public reads, trimmed them with fastp at Q25, ran MiXCR for clone calling and kept in-frame beta chains. For every CDR3 protein sequence, its rows merge into one entry that carries the most common genes and DNA. The V and J calls reflect TCRdb's pipeline rather than the authors' work. The sample includes 15,000 to 20,000 distinct CDR3 sequences, with 20% to 25% observed a single time. Roughly 24% of the sample is held by the ten biggest clonotypes.

The specimen was PBMCs. The sequence was collected from a man aged 50 to 60 in good health. The chain uses TRBV7-7 and TRBJ2-3, with 8 junctional bases fitting TRBD1. The DNA sequence is as follows: TGTGCCAGCAGCCGGACAGGGTTAACAGATACGCAGTATTTT. The resulting protein is CASSRTGLTDTQYF.